These 10 T cell receptor beta chains came from one sample sequenced in a study of shared clonotypes between healthy human individuals. Sequencing used immunoSEQ multiplex PCR; TCRdb keeps in-frame clones, though not all of them. The sample contains over 1.4 million clones, roughly 97% of which appear only once. Sequences were obtained from naive CD4+ T cells sorted from blood. Subset given: CD45RA+ positively selected. All receptors come from a man aged 25-45 years in good health.

Worth noting for this clone: Within the sample, other DNA sequences also encode this same CDR3. This chain uses TRBV10-3 with TRBJ2-7; no firm D call. The CDR3 is 13 residues long. V lost 0 bases and J 4 bases, leaving 7 bases between the germline ends. Germline V lookup: CDR1 ENHRY, CDR2 SYGVKD. The CDR3 loop is CAISESTRYEQYF. As DNA, the CDR3 is TGTGCCATCAGTGAGTCGACGAGATACGAGCAGTACTTC.

This rearrangement joins TRBV6-1 to TRBJ2-7; D not certain. This CDR3 has 13 amino acids. Per germline, CDR1 MNHNS and CDR2 SASEGT. Trimming left V 8 bases short and J 3 bases short, with 14 bases between. CDR3 sequence: CASRPVPDYEQYF. The CDR3 DNA follows: TGTGCCAGCCGACCAGTTCCCGACTACGAGCAGTACTTC.

Of note for this clone: In the same sample, other DNA sequences code for this CDR3. This chain links TRBV11-2 with TRBJ2-5; possibly TRBD2 for D (5 bases). Germline CDR1 and CDR2: SGHAT and FQNNGV. This CDR3 comprises 13 residues. V lost 5 bases to trimming and J lost 2 bases, with 9 bases between them. Written as DNA, the CDR3 is TGTGCCAGCAGCACCGGGGTTCAAGAGACCCAGTACTTC. Residues: CASSTGVQETQYF.

The J gene is TRBJ1-1, the V gene TRBV18, with TRBD1 identical over 7 bases. There are 14 residues in the CDR3. Germline V CDR1 and CDR2: KGHSH, LQKENI. Trimming removed 4 bases from V and 1 base from J; junction bases left unmatched: 3. The CDR3 bases are TGTGCCAGCTCACTGGGGACAGAGAACACTGAAGCTTTCTTT. Protein product: CASSLGTENTEAFF.

This CDR3 reads CASKLTRGIDTQYF. The DNA of the CDR3 is TGTGCCAGCAAACTGACTAGAGGGATAGATACGCAGTATTTT. This chain connects TRBV27 to TRBJ2-3; weak D call: TRBD2 (6 bases). V gave up 7 bases and J gave up 5 bases, with 16 bases separating them. The germline CDR1 and CDR2 sequences are MNHEY and SMNVEV (reference sequence). The CDR3 contains 14 residues.

This clone occurred once. The chain recombines TRBV7-9 with TRBJ2-1, with TRBD2 matching over 8 bases. CDR3 length: 15 residues. Germline CDR1 reads SEHNR; CDR2 reads FQNEAQ (reference sequence). The J segment lost 7 bases and the V segment lost 5 bases, leaving 10 bases of the junction unmatched. The CDR3 DNA sequence: TGTGCCAGCAGCCCCCTCGGGACTAGGGCAAATGAGCAGTTCTTC. Translation: CASSPLGTRANEQFF.

The genes are TRBV6-1 and TRBJ2-7, with TRBD1 identical over 9 bases. Trimming took 4 bases from V and 2 from J; bases not matched to a gene: 6. This CDR3 has 15 residues. Germline-derived CDR1 and CDR2 are MNHNS and SASEGT. CDR3 loop: CASSGHRDRAYEQYF. The CDR3 DNA reads as TGTGCCAGCAGTGGACACCGGGACAGGGCCTACGAGCAGTACTTC.

This rearrangement joins TRBV5-4 to TRBJ2-3; possibly TRBD2 for D (6 bases). Trimming took 0 bases from V and 2 from J, leaving 13 bases between them. This CDR3 spans 16 amino acids. Germline CDR1 is SGHNT and CDR2 is YYREEE (reference sequence). In DNA, the CDR3 is TGTGCCAGCAGCTTGGTAGGAGGGGCCCCCACAGATACGCAGTATTTT. Translation gives CASSLVGGAPTDTQYF. The full variable domain, with the rest looked up from reference TRBV5-4 and TRBJ2-3, is ETGVTQSPTHLIKTRGQQVTLRCSSQSGHNTVSWYQQALGQGPQFIFQYYREEENGRGNFPPRFSGLQFPNYSSELNVNALELDDSALYLCASSLVGGAPTDTQYFGPGTRLTVL.

The chain carries TRBV25-1 and TRBJ2-7; unclear D gene. The V end lost 5 bases, the J end lost 3 bases, and 11 bases lay between the germline ends. This CDR3 is 13 amino acids long. In germline, CDR1 is MGHDK, CDR2 SYGVNS. The DNA for the CDR3 is TGTGCCAGCAGTACTCCGGGCCTCTACGAGCAGTACTTC. Protein product: CASSTPGLYEQYF.

This chain links TRBV28 with TRBJ2-2; 13 positions match TRBD2. V was clipped by 7 bases and J by 7 bases; unmatched bases: 15. CDR1 is MDHEN and CDR2 is SYDVKM in the germline V gene. The CDR3 runs to 18 residues. The CDR3, as DNA: TGTGCCAGCAAACTTGTGGGGGGACTAGCGGGATTCGACGGGGAGCTGTTTTTT. Its protein product is CASKLVGGLAGFDGELFF.